Listed below are T cell receptor beta chains from one sample, sequenced in a study of blood T cell repertoires in COVID-19. Profiling relied on immunoSEQ multiplex PCR, and the TCRdb table lists in-frame clones only, not all of them. There are over 70,000 clones in the sample; 70% to 90% occur only once, and approximately 9.9% lies in the top ten. The sample comprised peripheral blood. Source of these receptors: a man in his sixties with COVID-19, enrolled during active disease. The CDR3 runs from the conserved cysteine through the conserved F or W.

j_gene	v_gene	len	CDR3aa
TRBJ2-7	TRBV5-1	14	CASSTGQDSYEQYF
TRBJ2-2	TRBV7-9	15	CASRRTSQNTGELFF
TRBJ2-7	TRBV28	14	CASITGAGNYEQYF
TRBJ2-1	TRBV5-6	17	CASSYTRLAQGHNEQFF
TRBJ2-5	TRBV5-1	16	CASSRTSGSTAETQYF
TRBJ1-5	TRBV6-5	15	CASSYSRTGGQPQHF
TRBJ2-7	TRBV7-9	11	CASSYLAEQYF
TRBJ2-7	TRBV2	13	CASSDLNSNEQYF
TRBJ2-2	TRBV9	13	CASSVFVTGELFF
TRBJ2-7	TRBV2	14	CASSPDRDSYEQYF
TRBJ1-1	TRBV6-5	15	CASSYSASGDTEAFF
TRBJ1-5	TRBV19	18	CASSIEGQALGSNQPQHF
TRBJ2-7	TRBV6-1	18	CASSVFPGTSGRGYEQYF
TRBJ2-6	TRBV9	15	CASSAILAGANVLTF
TRBJ2-1	TRBV11-2	13	CASSLASYNEQFF
TRBJ2-1	TRBV19	15	CASTVGKEGGNEQFF
TRBJ2-1	TRBV19	13	CASSPRSGVEQFF
TRBJ2-7	TRBV7-3	15	CASSPGTGLSYEQYF
TRBJ1-6	TRBV4-2	14	CASSRGREASPLHF
TRBJ1-6	TRBV10-3	17	CAISESAVTGAHSPLHF
TRBJ2-2	TRBV19	15	CASSSTSGSTGELFF
TRBJ2-7	TRBV7-3	15	CASSLSGPNSYEQYF
TRBJ1-5	TRBV28	16	CASSRVRGGSNQPQHF
TRBJ2-2	TRBV24-1	16	CAIPQGTSGGTGELFF
TRBJ1-2	TRBV11-2	13	CASSSPDRTGYTF
TRBJ2-5	TRBV21-1	16	CASSDSNDRAQETQYF
TRBJ1-6	TRBV19	17	CASSLSLKTAAASPLHF
TRBJ2-2	TRBV6-2/TRBV6-3	15	CASSYYGGASGELFF
TRBJ2-7	TRBV9	14	CASSVGGEVHEQYF
TRBJ2-3	TRBV20-1	14	CSASFGGLTDTQYF
TRBJ2-2	TRBV5-4	14	CASSLEGATGELFF
TRBJ2-7	TRBV20-1	14	CSASKLAGVGEQYF
TRBJ2-4	TRBV2	14	CASSGGTTWGIQYF
TRBJ2-1	TRBV5-4	16	CASSPGGTSGDNEQFF
TRBJ1-2	TRBV5-4	13	CASSPVGLEGYTF
TRBJ2-3	TRBV15	16	CATSRAELAPRDTQYF
TRBJ1-3	TRBV30	15	CAWSVNGARGNTIYF
TRBJ1-5	TRBV6-5	15	CASSPAKGGGQPQHF
TRBJ1-6	TRBV6-1	14	CASSEEQGGSPLHF